The clone carrying this TCR beta chain was observed at least ten times. Antigen unknown. Regions amplified from RNA transcripts were the TCR beta CDR3 regions. First-round RT-PCR with HTBI primers amplified the TCR CDR3 region. Using its own MiXCR run on the multiplex PCR reads, TCRdb lists one record per CDR3 protein. The data hold 350,000 or so distinct CDR3 sequences, with about a sixth observed a single time. Exclusion of a patient resulted from uncontrolled infection, other autoimmune disease, pregnancy or lactation. Diagnoses were made from clinical symptoms, serum measures (thyroxine and TRAb), thyroid ultrasound and orbital computed tomography. Before ophthalmopathy appeared, progressors gave blood at initial hyperthyroidism diagnosis. This sample is drawn from a study of T cells in Graves' hyperthyroidism and ophthalmopathy. Findings of the study overall: The model anticipated ophthalmopathy a median approximately 6.5 months pre-onset.

What was sequenced was blood. The source of this sequence is a woman aged 30 to 39 with Graves' hyperthyroidism that later progressed to Graves' ophthalmopathy.

As DNA, the CDR3 is TGTGCCAGCAGCCAAGAGGGCAGGGGCTGGACAGATACGCAGTATTTT. Its protein product is CASSQEGRGWTDTQYF. The chain has TRBV3-1 and TRBJ2-3; D possibly corresponds to TRBD1 (6 bases). CDR3 length: 16 residues. V was cut by 0 bases and J by 3 bases, with 13 bases left in between. Per the germline V gene, CDR1 is LGHDT and CDR2 is YNNKEL (reference sequence).